These 21 T cell receptor beta chains share one sample of origin, sequenced in a study of T-cell reconstitution after alpha-beta-depleted transplantation in children (dated by TCRdb to 2016 to 2017). Library construction relied on PCR. Sequencing was performed on an Illumina HiSeq 2500. TCR library preparation used molecular barcoding, with unique molecular identifiers applied to normalize quantification of the TCRbeta repertoire. TCRdb itself trimmed the public reads at Q25 with fastp, ran MiXCR and retained productive beta chains. Every CDR3 protein is listed once, alongside the most common genes and DNA of its rows. Present in this sample are some 520,000 distinct CDR3 sequences, 32% of which were seen just once. 2% to 2.5% of the sample lies in the top ten. Sequencing was performed on PBMCs from the stem cell graft donor, taken from the stem cell graft. The receptors were gathered from a human donor who donated a stem cell graft to a child with aplastic anemia.

The rearrangement links TRBV29-1 to TRBJ1-2, with 7 bases lining up with TRBD1. Germline lookup yields CDR1 SQVTM and CDR2 ANQGSEA. The CDR3 is 16 amino acids. V shed 6 bases, J shed 2 bases, and the junction held 15 bases outside the gene matches. The CDR3 nucleotides read TGCAGCGTCCTGTCAGACAGGGCCGGAATCAACTATGGCTACACCTTC. Residues: CSVLSDRAGINYGYTF.

This clonotype was counted between two and nine times. The V and J genes are TRBV5-5 and TRBJ1-1, with 8 bases aligning to TRBD1. With V trimmed by 3 bases and J by 3 bases, 4 bases remained unmatched. From germline, CDR1 is SGHKS and CDR2 YYEKEE (reference sequence). The CDR3 loop spans 14 amino acids. The CDR3 loop reads CASSWGTGYTEAFF. Written as DNA, the CDR3 is TGTGCCAGCAGCTGGGGGACAGGCTACACTGAAGCTTTCTTT.

This chain connects TRBV5-1 to TRBJ2-2, with D possibly being TRBD1 (6 bases). V shed 0 bases and J shed 6 bases, with 12 bases lying between them. In germline, CDR1 is SGHRS, CDR2 YFSETQ. CDR3 length: 15 amino acids. The chain's CDR3 is CASSLEGDISGELFF. CDR3 in DNA: TGCGCCAGCAGCTTGGAGGGGGACATCTCCGGGGAGCTGTTTTTT.

In this sample, this clonotype turned up a few times. The V and J genes are TRBV5-1 and TRBJ2-1; D may be TRBD2 (6 bases). Between the trimmed V and J ends, which lost 4 bases and 7 bases, there was a span of 18 bases. The CDR3 extends over 15 amino acids. The germline gives CDR1 SGHRS, CDR2 YFSETQ. CDR3: CASSPPASVGNEQFF. CDR3 DNA: TGCGCCAGCAGCCCTCCTGCTAGCGTTGGGAATGAGCAGTTCTTC.

The chain has TRBV20-1 and TRBJ2-3; D is unresolved. The CDR3 is 12 residues long. CDR1 is DFQATT, CDR2 SNEGSKA, per germline (reference sequence). V lost 7 bases and J 6 bases, leaving 14 bases between the germline ends. The CDR3 reads CSGRSRLDTQYF. CDR3 DNA: TGCAGTGGCAGGTCGAGACTCGATACGCAGTATTTT.

This chain uses TRBV20-1 with TRBJ1-1; 7 bases agree with TRBD1. V was clipped by 2 bases and J by 7 bases; unmatched bases: 10. CDR1 and CDR2 (germline): DFQATT, SNEGSKA (reference sequence). The CDR3 totals 14 residues. CDR3 sequence (DNA): TGCAGTGCTAGACCCAGACAGGGATTTGGTGAAGCTTTCTTT. This translates into CSARPRQGFGEAFF.

This chain connects TRBV20-1 to TRBJ2-1; possibly TRBD2 for D (6 bases). This CDR3 is 15 amino acids long. Trimming shortened V by 3 bases and J by 7 bases, and 19 bases separated the two germline ends. Germline assignment: CDR1 DFQATT and CDR2 SNEGSKA (reference sequence). The CDR3 loop is CSASPRGMRRNEQFF. DNA of the CDR3: TGCAGTGCTAGTCCGCGGGGTATGAGGCGGAATGAGCAGTTCTTC.

The chain joins TRBV12-3 or TRBV12-4 to TRBJ2-1, with a tentative D call TRBD2 (5 bases). The V end was cut by 2 bases, the J end by 4 bases, with 15 bases between. This CDR3 comprises 16 residues. The CDR3 nucleotides read TGTGCCAGCAGTTTATCCGGGCGCCGGAGGTACAATGAGCAGTTCTTC. It translates to CASSLSGRRRYNEQFF.

For the CDR3, the DNA is TGTGCCAGCTCACCTCAAGGATGGGACCCTCCCAGGTTGAACACTGAAGCTTTCTTT. This codes for CASSPQGWDPPRLNTEAFF. This chain connects TRBV18 to TRBJ1-1, with D perhaps matching TRBD1 (5 bases). V lost 3 bases, J lost 0 bases, and 23 bases lay in between. This CDR3 spans 19 amino acids. Per the germline V gene, CDR1 is KGHSH and CDR2 is LQKENI.

This clonotype was seen only a few times. The CDR3 protein is CASSRRMENQETQYF. CDR3 nucleotides: TGTGCCAGCAGCCGTCGGATGGAAAACCAAGAGACCCAGTACTTC. This chain uses TRBV9 with TRBJ2-5; D remains unclear. Germline CDR1 is SGDLS and CDR2 is YYNGEE. The CDR3 is made up of 15 amino acids. Trimming removed 4 bases from V and 0 bases from J, with 13 bases in between.

This sequence joins TRBV5-5 and TRBJ2-5; 7 nucleotides line up with TRBD2. V lost 0 bases, J lost 4 bases, and 9 bases stayed unmatched. The CDR3 covers 16 residues. The germline V gene has CDR1 SGHKS and CDR2 YYEKEE (reference sequence). The CDR3 reads CASSLGDSGGRETQYF. The CDR3 DNA sequence: TGTGCCAGCAGCTTGGGGGATTCGGGGGGACGAGAGACCCAGTACTTC.

This chain joins TRBV29-1 and TRBJ2-3; no firm D call. CDR1 and CDR2 (germline): SQVTM, ANQGSEA. CDR3 length: 13 amino acids. Trimming took 4 bases from V and 2 from J, leaving 10 bases between them. The DNA for the CDR3 is TGCAGCGTTGGGGCAACCCACACAGATACGCAGTATTTT. It codes for CSVGATHTDTQYF.

The chain is built from TRBV5-5 and TRBJ2-2; D call uncertain. Germline values: CDR1 SGHKS, CDR2 YYEKEE (reference sequence). Trimming took off 1 base at V and 5 bases at J, with 12 bases between the two ends. The CDR3 runs 15 residues. CDR3 nucleotides: TGTGCCAGCAGCTTGATGTCTGTGGTTACCGGGGAGCTGTTTTTT. This encodes CASSLMSVVTGELFF.

About this clonotype: Its ends do not fully match the called genes, so a read error is possible. V usage is TRBV9 and J usage is TRBJ2-1; D possibly corresponds to TRBD1 (6 bases). CDR1 SGDLS and CDR2 YYNGEE come from the germline V gene. The CDR3 runs to 14 residues. The CDR3 spells CVSSQGGSYNEQFF. In nucleotides, the CDR3 is TGTGTCAGCAGCCAAGGGGGCTCCTACAATGAGCAGTTCTTC.

The chain recombines TRBV4-3 with TRBJ2-7; a weak D match, TRBD2 (5 bases). The CDR3 loop spans 15 amino acids. Germline V CDR1 and CDR2: LGHNA, YSLEER. With 3 bases removed from V and 4 bases from J, the gap between germline ends came to 16 bases. The CDR3, as DNA: TGCGCCAGCAGCCAGAGGGCGGGCGGTTTATACGAGCAGTACTTC. It encodes CASSQRAGGLYEQYF.

There are a few counts of this clonotype. The rearrangement joins TRBV7-2 to TRBJ2-1; TRBD1 is a possible D gene (5 bases). V shed 4 bases and J shed 2 bases, with 9 bases lying between them. Germline V gives CDR1 SGHTA, CDR2 FQGNSA. The CDR3 covers 14 residues. The CDR3 bases are TGTGCCAGCAGCTACCAGGACACCTACAATGAGCAGTTCTTC. Its translation: CASSYQDTYNEQFF.

The chain joins TRBV29-1 to TRBJ2-3; D ambiguous. Trimming took 6 bases from V and 1 from J, leaving 11 bases between them. Germline assignment: CDR1 SQVTM and CDR2 ANQGSEA. The CDR3 is made up of 13 amino acids. The CDR3 DNA reads as TGCAGCGTCTTGGCTATCGGCACAGATACGCAGTATTTT. Translating it yields CSVLAIGTDTQYF.

CDR3 nucleotides: TGTGCCAGCAGCTTAGTAAGGGAAATTTGGCAGGTGCGAGTAACAGATACGCAGTATTTT. This gives the protein CASSLVREIWQVRVTDTQYF. This chain joins TRBV11-2 and TRBJ2-3; D remains ambiguous. Germline V lookup: CDR1 SGHAT, CDR2 FQNNGV. The CDR3 runs to 20 residues. V was shortened by 1 base and J by 3 bases, with 26 bases between the two germline ends.

The chain carries TRBV7-2 and TRBJ2-2; 9 nucleotides agree with TRBD1. Germline V gene sequence: CDR1 SGHTA, CDR2 FQGNSA. This CDR3 is built from 15 residues. V shed 6 bases and J 6 bases; nucleotides not matched to a gene: 8. Here the CDR3 reads CASRTGNRGPGELFF. CDR3 DNA sequence: TGTGCCAGCAGGACGGGGAACAGGGGGCCCGGGGAGCTGTTTTTT.

This chain connects TRBV20-1 to TRBJ2-3; TRBD2 matches at 11 bases. Germline trimming cut 3 bases from V and 0 bases from J; bases unmatched to any gene: 5. The CDR3 spans 16 residues. Germline values: CDR1 DFQATT, CDR2 SNEGSKA (reference sequence). The DNA for the CDR3 is TGCAGTGCTAGTAATCGACTAGCGGGGAGCACAGATACGCAGTATTTT. It codes for CSASNRLAGSTDTQYF.

In its sample, this clonotype was seen a few times. This chain connects TRBV9 to TRBJ1-2; D remains unclear. Germline CDR1 SGDLS, CDR2 YYNGEE. Trimming removed 3 bases from V and 8 bases from J, with 11 bases in between. This CDR3 spans 12 amino acids. CDR3 protein: CASSAGITGYTF. The CDR3 DNA follows: TGTGCCAGCAGCGCGGGGATAACGGGCTACACCTTC.